The clone carrying this TCR beta chain has more than one count but fewer than ten. This sample was taken from a study of response to subunit inactivated influenza vaccine. Germline CDR1 reads LNHDA; CDR2 reads SQIVND (reference sequence). The CDR3 spans 15 residues. V lost 5 bases and J lost 2; bases outside the gene matches: 6. One entry per CDR3 protein, called by TCRdb with MiXCR from the RT-PCR reads. The data hold just under 550,000 distinct CDR3 sequences, with approximately 20% observed a single time. A further study also used this sample, focusing on T cells expressing NK-cell markers. That paper adds: Libraries used 5'RACE template switching adding universal primer site and UMIs. The dominant NKG2C+ clonotypes represented about 1.0-7.5% of CD8+ T cells in about six donors. HCMV specificity was not established for the expanded NKG2C+ T cell clones.

The sample here was CD4+ T cells sorted from PBMCs, taken 12 days after vaccination. This TCR was recovered from a man aged 45-65 years who received an inactivated influenza vaccine. This rearrangement joins TRBV19 to TRBJ2-3, with 8 positions matching TRBD1. This CDR3 is CASSPRDRNTDTQYF. The CDR3 bases are TGTGCCAGTAGTCCCCGGGACAGGAACACAGATACGCAGTATTTT.